The 25 T cell receptor beta chains below come from one sample, sequenced in a study of T cells in Graves' hyperthyroidism and ophthalmopathy (dated 2019 in TCRdb). To prepare the library, multiplex PCR was applied. The sequencing machine was an Illumina HiSeq 2000. TCR beta CDR3 regions were amplified from RNA transcripts. The TCR CDR3 was subjected to a first round of RT-PCR using the HTBI primer set and the Qiagen OneStep RT-PCR kit. The raw public data were reprocessed by TCRdb itself: fastp quality trimming at Q25, MiXCR clonotype calling, in-frame beta chains only. Entries that share a CDR3 protein sequence are merged under the most common genes and DNA. This sample is represented by a few hundred thousand distinct CDR3 sequences; about 20% of them were singletons. The biggest ten clones account for about 3.7% of the sample. The sample was blood. The receptor source for this set is a woman aged 18-29 years with Graves' hyperthyroidism.

This clonotype occurred many times. This rearrangement joins TRBV3-1 to TRBJ2-6, with no clear D. The CDR3 extends over 15 amino acids. V was trimmed by 3 bases and J by 0 bases, leaving 6 bases between them. Germline V gives CDR1 LGHDT, CDR2 YNNKEL (reference sequence). Here the CDR3 DNA reads TGTGCCAGCAGCCACCGTGCCTCTGGGGCCAACGTCCTGACTTTC. Amino acids: CASSHRASGANVLTF.

This clonotype has ten or more counts. A junction boundary mismatches the germline segment, possibly from a read error. The rearrangement uses TRBV5-1 and TRBJ1-5; D not resolved. The CDR3 spans 15 residues. The germline V gene encodes CDR1 SGHRS and CDR2 YFSETQ. CDR3 DNA sequence: TGCGCCAGCAGCCCGGGCCCTCTAGGCAACCAGCCCCAGCATTTT. Residues: CASSPGPLGNQPQHF.

J is TRBJ2-7 and V is TRBV12-3 or TRBV12-4; D not resolved. This CDR3 comprises 15 residues. Trimming pared 0 bases from V and 2 bases from J, leaving 11 bases between. Here the CDR3 DNA reads TGTGCCAGCAGTTTAGCCACCACTGGGGCCTACGAGCAGTACTTC. Translating it yields CASSLATTGAYEQYF.

This chain links TRBV28 with TRBJ2-7; perhaps D is TRBD1 or TRBD2 (6 bases each). This CDR3 region has 13 residues. CDR1 is MDHEN and CDR2 is SYDVKM in the germline V gene. Deletions cut 10 bases from V and 4 bases from J, with 17 bases between. CDR3 in amino acids: CATREGGKYEQYF. Here the CDR3 DNA reads TGTGCCACCCGCGAGGGGGGCAAATACGAGCAGTACTTC.

There are a few counts of this clonotype. One junction end does not reproduce the germline sequence, and a read error may be involved. The V gene is TRBV7-6, the J gene TRBJ2-5; D is unresolved. Germline V gene sequence: CDR1 SGHVS, CDR2 FNYEAQ. There are 14 residues in the CDR3. Here the CDR3 reads CASSLEAGRETKYF. As DNA, the CDR3 is TGTGCCAGCAGCTTAGAGGCAGGTCGAGAGACCAAGTACTTC.

In its sample, this clonotype was seen many times. The chain recombines TRBV6-5 with TRBJ1-2; 7 nucleotides agree with TRBD1. Germline V gene sequence: CDR1 MNHEY, CDR2 SVGAGI. After removal of 5 bases from V and 8 bases from J, the junction contained 17 bases not matched to a gene. The length of the CDR3 is 16 residues. The CDR3 region is CASSLQLTGSEEGYTF. As DNA, the CDR3 is TGTGCCAGCAGTCTGCAGTTGACAGGGTCGGAGGAGGGCTACACCTTC.

Ten or more counts support this clonotype. CDR3 in amino acids: CASSEVGDRGIYGYTF. CDR3 sequence (DNA): TGTGCCAGCAGTGAAGTAGGGGACAGGGGGATCTATGGCTACACCTTC. The rearrangement uses TRBV6-1 and TRBJ1-2, with 11 bases fitting TRBD1. This CDR3 comprises 16 residues. V lost 1 base and J lost 4; bases outside the gene matches: 5. The germline V gene has CDR1 MNHNS and CDR2 SASEGT.

There are many counts of this clonotype. This sequence joins TRBV4-1 and TRBJ2-5; 7 nucleotides align to TRBD1. Looked up from germline, CDR1 is MGHRA and CDR2 is YSYEKL. With V trimmed by 0 bases and J by 5 bases, 12 bases remained unmatched. The CDR3 runs 17 residues. CDR3 protein: CASSQDPLRGPRETQYF. The CDR3 DNA reads as TGCGCCAGCAGCCAAGATCCCCTAAGGGGGCCGAGGGAGACCCAGTACTTC.

This clonotype was picked up many times. The rearrangement links TRBV20-1 to TRBJ2-7, with TRBD2 matching over 8 bases. With 6 bases clipped from V and 2 bases from J, the junction kept 15 bases outside the gene matches. Germline V gene data show CDR1 as DFQATT and CDR2 as SNEGSKA (reference sequence). CDR3 size: 16 residues. Here the CDR3 reads CSAPGGGGHSPYEQYF. Written as DNA, the CDR3 is TGCAGTGCCCCTGGGGGCGGGGGGCACTCCCCCTACGAGCAGTACTTC.

The chain joins TRBV2 to TRBJ1-1, with unresolved D. V lost 4 bases, J lost 6 bases, and 12 bases lay in between. The CDR3 has 13 amino acids. Germline lookup yields CDR1 SNHLY and CDR2 FYNNEI. The CDR3 nucleotides read TGTGCCAGCAGTGGGTCGGTCTGGGCTGAAGCTTTCTTT. Protein sequence: CASSGSVWAEAFF.

This clonotype was observed many times. The chain uses TRBV15 and TRBJ1-5; D unresolved. Germline assignment: CDR1 LNHNV and CDR2 YYDKDF (reference sequence). V was clipped by 1 base and J by 6 bases, with 13 bases between them. The CDR3 is made up of 15 amino acids. CDR3 region: CATSRVSGWSQPQHF. DNA of the CDR3: TGTGCCACCAGCAGAGTTAGCGGGTGGTCTCAGCCCCAGCATTTT.

This clonotype was recorded many times. The V gene is TRBV5-5, the J gene TRBJ1-5; TRBD1 matches 12 bases. Germline V gene lookup returns CDR1 SGHKS and CDR2 YYEKEE (reference sequence). Trimming cost V 3 bases and J 7 bases; bases outside gene matches: 5. This CDR3 spans 15 amino acids. The CDR3 here is CASSWGTGGGQPQHF. CDR3 nucleotide sequence: TGTGCCAGCAGCTGGGGGACAGGGGGCGGACAGCCCCAGCATTTT.

This clonotype has a count of ten or more. The chain employs TRBV12-3 or TRBV12-4 and TRBJ1-1, with unresolved D. The CDR3 runs 13 residues. V dropped 2 bases and J dropped 4 bases, with 8 bases sitting between them. The CDR3 region is CASSLLEGTEAFF. The CDR3 nucleotides are TGTGCCAGCAGTTTATTGGAAGGCACTGAAGCTTTCTTT.

V usage is TRBV5-6 and J usage is TRBJ2-5; 7 bases fit TRBD2. V dropped 0 bases and J dropped 3; count of bases not matched to a gene: 2. This CDR3 contains 14 residues. Germline lookup yields CDR1 SGHDT and CDR2 YYEEEE. The CDR3 nucleotides are TGTGCCAGCAGCTTGGCAAGCGGGGAAGAGACCCAGTACTTC. It yields the protein CASSLASGEETQYF.

This clonotype was detected ten times or more. The genes are TRBV3-1 and TRBJ2-5, with D perhaps given as TRBD1 or TRBD2 (5 bases each). The V gene lost 5 bases and the J gene lost 2 bases, with 21 bases spanning the gap. Germline CDR1 LGHDT, CDR2 YNNKEL (reference sequence). The length of the CDR3 is 17 residues. The CDR3 reads CASSGTTYGGHQETQYF. CDR3 sequence (DNA): TGTGCCAGCAGCGGCACAACGTATGGGGGTCATCAAGAGACCCAGTACTTC.

This clonotype was recorded at least ten times. The chain recombines TRBV5-1 with TRBJ2-7; D is unclear. CDR3 length: 15 residues. Per the germline V gene, CDR1 is SGHRS and CDR2 is YFSETQ. Deletions cut 0 bases from V and 2 bases from J, with 12 bases between. CDR3 loop: CASSLGFDVTYEQYF. CDR3 DNA: TGCGCCAGCAGCTTGGGTTTTGACGTAACCTACGAGCAGTACTTC.

Concerning this clonotype: Mismatch with germline at one junction end may stem from a read error. This chain uses TRBV5-1 with TRBJ2-5; the match to TRBD2 covers 8 bases. Germline-derived CDR1 and CDR2 are SGHRS and YFSETQ. CDR3 length: 14 residues. The CDR3 bases are TGCGCCAGCAGCTTACTAGCGGACCGGGAGACCAAGTACTTC. Encoded protein: CASSLLADRETKYF.

In DNA, the CDR3 is TGTGCCAGCAGCCCGATCGGAGGGAATCAGCCCCAGCATTTT. Encoded protein: CASSPIGGNQPQHF. The rearrangement uses TRBV3-1 and TRBJ1-5; D is unresolved. The CDR3 is 14 residues long. Between the trimmed V and J ends, which lost 4 bases and 4 bases, there was a span of 11 bases. Germline V gene data show CDR1 as LGHDT and CDR2 as YNNKEL (reference sequence).

As for this clonotype: The junction does not match germline at one end; this may be a read error. The chain has TRBV24-1 and TRBJ2-5; the match to TRBD1 covers 8 bases. CDR1 KGHDR and CDR2 SFDVKD come from the germline V gene. CDR3 length: 13 residues. In nucleotides, the CDR3 is TGTGCCACCAGCTCCGGGACAGGAGAGACCCGGTACTTC. It encodes CATSSGTGETRYF.

The sample holds many counts of this clonotype. This chain uses TRBV20-1 with TRBJ2-7, with no clear D. Trimming removed 1 base at V and 3 bases at J, with 10 bases between. There are 13 residues in the CDR3. CDR1 and CDR2 (germline): DFQATT, SNEGSKA (reference sequence). CDR3 DNA: TGCAGTGCTAGAGGAGGTCTGCACTACGAGCAGTACTTC. The encoded protein is CSARGGLHYEQYF.

The rearrangement links TRBV20-1 to TRBJ2-5; 11 nucleotides align to TRBD2. With 6 bases clipped from V and 2 bases from J, the junction kept 8 bases outside the gene matches. The CDR3 has 15 residues. Germline-derived CDR1 and CDR2 are DFQATT and SNEGSKA (reference sequence). The CDR3 nucleotides read TGCAGTGCCATAGGGACTAGCGGAGATCAAGAGACCCAGTACTTC. Translating it yields CSAIGTSGDQETQYF.

This clonotype was recorded at least ten times. The chain links TRBV2 to TRBJ2-2, with D perhaps matching TRBD2 (5 bases). Trimming stripped 9 bases from V and 5 bases from J, with 13 bases between. The CDR3 totals 13 residues. Germline values: CDR1 SNHLY, CDR2 FYNNEI. The CDR3 sequence: CASLRASTGELFF. Here the CDR3 DNA reads TGTGCCAGTCTGAGGGCCTCAACCGGGGAGCTGTTTTTT.

In this sample, this clonotype turned up many times. The V call is TRBV28, the J call TRBJ1-3; D ambiguous. Between the trimmed V and J ends, which lost 4 bases and 1 base, there was a span of 11 bases. From germline, CDR1 is MDHEN and CDR2 SYDVKM. The CDR3 consists of 15 residues. CDR3 region: CASSSWTGSGNTIYF. The DNA of the CDR3 is TGTGCCAGCAGTTCTTGGACGGGATCTGGAAACACCATATATTTT.

This clonotype was seen repeatedly, ten times or more. The V and J genes are TRBV6-5 and TRBJ2-5; TRBD1 agrees at 8 bases. The CDR3 runs 14 residues. Germline lookup yields CDR1 MNHEY and CDR2 SVGAGI. V was pared by 6 bases and J by 5 bases, with 8 bases of the junction left unmatched. CDR3 nucleotides: TGTGCCAGCAGACAATCAGGGGGCGTGGAGACCCAGTACTTC. Translation gives CASRQSGGVETQYF.

This clonotype was detected many times. V gene TRBV6-5 combines with J gene TRBJ1-2; D might be TRBD1 (6 bases). V was pared by 4 bases and J by 2 bases, with 8 bases between. CDR1 MNHEY and CDR2 SVGAGI come from the germline V gene. The CDR3 contains 13 residues. The DNA of the CDR3 is TGTGCCAGCAGTTCAACAGGGAACTATGGCTACACCTTC. Translating gives CASSSTGNYGYTF.